These 20 T cell receptor beta chains were sequenced from one sample in a study of PD-L1 blockade in urothelial cancer (TCRdb year 2017). The library came from the immunoSEQ multiplex PCR assay. TCRdb retrieved this table from immuneACCESS and kept in-frame rearrangements only. Not all clones are present; in checked studies, unresolved V genes account for under half, and no reason is known for the remainder. In this sample the table shows 53,000 or so clones, around 85% of which occur a single time. The ten largest make up more than 15% of the sample. The material sequenced was PBMCs, taken around atezolizumab (anti-PD-L1) treatment. These TCRs come from a man in his sixties with urothelial cancer.

V is TRBV6-6 and J is TRBJ1-2; 7 bases agree with TRBD1. From germline, CDR1 is MNHNY and CDR2 SVGAGI (reference sequence). The CDR3 has 13 residues. The ends lost 6 bases at V and 4 bases at J; junction bases unmatched: 5. CDR3 sequence: CASRPRTGYGYTF. In DNA form, the CDR3 reads TGTGCCAGCAGACCCCGGACAGGCTATGGCTACACCTTC.

The chain has TRBV9 and TRBJ2-3, with 8 bases fitting TRBD2. From germline, CDR1 is SGDLS and CDR2 YYNGEE. The CDR3 contains 15 residues. Trimming removed 4 bases from V and 4 bases from J; junction bases left unmatched: 8. For the CDR3, the DNA is TGTGCCAGCAGCCCTCGGACTAGCAGCTCAGATACGCAGTATTTT. Encoded protein: CASSPRTSSSDTQYF.

The chain has TRBV7-9 and TRBJ1-4; tentative D call: TRBD1 (6 bases). Germline V gives CDR1 SEHNR, CDR2 FQNEAQ (reference sequence). CDR3 length: 15 amino acids. Trimming removed 0 bases from V and 7 bases from J, with 12 bases in between. CDR3 in amino acids: CASSLAGGATEKLFF. The CDR3 region has the DNA TGTGCCAGCAGCTTAGCGGGGGGGGCTACTGAAAAACTGTTTTTT.

The rearrangement links TRBV7-2 to TRBJ1-1; no definite D call. Trimming took 2 bases from V and 4 from J, leaving 8 bases between them. This CDR3 has 13 residues. Looked up from germline, CDR1 is SGHTA and CDR2 is FQGNSA. CDR3 in DNA: TGTGCCAGCAGCTTAATCCGGGGCACTGAAGCTTTCTTT. Translation: CASSLIRGTEAFF.

This clone was counted between two and nine times. The chain uses TRBV7-9 and TRBJ2-1; 10 nucleotides match TRBD2. Looked up from germline, CDR1 is SEHNR and CDR2 is FQNEAQ (reference sequence). The CDR3 runs 17 residues. With 3 bases clipped from V and 3 bases from J, the junction kept 8 bases outside the gene matches. The CDR3 DNA reads TGTGCCAGCAGCTTCACCGCCCTAGCGGGGGACTACAATGAGCAGTTCTTC. Its protein is CASSFTALAGDYNEQFF.

The V and J genes are TRBV29-1 and TRBJ1-5, with D tentatively TRBD1 (6 bases). The CDR3 is 16 amino acids. CDR1 is SQVTM and CDR2 is ANQGSEA in the germline V gene. Trimming pared 5 bases from V and 6 bases from J, leaving 23 bases between. Here the CDR3 reads CSVSIGGSGASQPQHF. For the CDR3, the DNA is TGCAGCGTTTCGATCGGGGGGTCGGGGGCGTCTCAGCCCCAGCATTTT. The complete variable domain, with remaining parts taken from reference TRBV29-1 and TRBJ1-5, reads SAVISQKPSRDICQRGTSLTIQCQVDSQVTMMFWYRQQPGQSLTLIATANQGSEATYESGFVIDKFPISRPNLTFSTLTVSNMSPEDSSIYLCSVSIGGSGASQPQHFGDGTRLSIL.

The gene calls are TRBV5-5 and TRBJ1-1; D possibly corresponds to TRBD1 (6 bases). The CDR3 length is 15 residues. The germline V gene encodes CDR1 SGHKS and CDR2 YYEKEE (reference sequence). V dropped 3 bases and J dropped 2 bases, with 14 bases sitting between them. This CDR3 is CASSSKGGGNTEAFF. DNA of the CDR3: TGTGCCAGCAGCTCGAAGGGGGGGGGAAACACTGAAGCTTTCTTT.

The CDR3 reads CASTGGKAEQYF. The CDR3 coding sequence is TGTGCCAGCACGGGGGGCAAGGCCGAGCAGTACTTC. The chain links TRBV6-1 to TRBJ2-7; weak D call: TRBD2 (7 bases). This CDR3 spans 12 amino acids. Germline lookup yields CDR1 MNHNS and CDR2 SASEGT. With 7 bases removed from V and 6 bases from J, the gap between germline ends came to 13 bases.

The chain joins TRBV7-9 to TRBJ2-3; D is perhaps TRBD1 (6 bases). CDR3 size: 14 residues. V was shortened by 6 bases and J by 4 bases, with 14 bases between the two germline ends. Germline V gene lookup returns CDR1 SEHNR and CDR2 FQNEAQ (reference sequence). The CDR3 protein is CASRTQGGADTQYF. DNA for the CDR3: TGTGCCAGCAGAACTCAAGGGGGAGCAGATACGCAGTATTTT.

V gene TRBV28 combines with J gene TRBJ1-2; tentatively, D is TRBD1 (5 bases). Germline assignment: CDR1 MDHEN and CDR2 SYDVKM. The CDR3 covers 14 residues. V gave up 7 bases and J gave up 5 bases, with 17 bases separating them. The DNA for the CDR3 is TGTGCCAGCACTGGTGGGGCGTTAGATTATGGCTACACCTTC. Its protein product is CASTGGALDYGYTF.

V and J are TRBV6-6 and TRBJ1-2; D remains ambiguous. Germline-derived CDR1 and CDR2 are MNHNY and SVGAGI (reference sequence). The V gene lost 8 bases and the J gene lost 0 bases, with 16 bases spanning the gap. The CDR3 has 15 amino acids. The CDR3 loop reads CASGPPEEANYGYTF. The CDR3 coding sequence is TGTGCCAGCGGACCCCCGGAGGAAGCTAACTATGGCTACACCTTC.

V and J are TRBV6-1 and TRBJ2-4; TRBD1 agrees at 7 bases. The CDR3 extends over 17 amino acids. CDR1 and CDR2 from the germline V gene are MNHNS and SASEGT. V lost 2 bases, J lost 0 bases, and 7 bases stayed unmatched. CDR3 loop: CASSERSGGIAKNIQYF. In DNA form, the CDR3 reads TGTGCCAGCAGTGAACGCTCAGGGGGAATAGCCAAAAACATTCAGTACTTC.

The CDR3 DNA sequence: TGCGCCAGCAGCTTGGGGGAGAGCACTGAAGCTTTCTTT. It codes for CASSLGESTEAFF. The chain carries TRBV5-1 and TRBJ1-1; no clear D. With 0 bases removed from V and 4 bases from J, the gap between germline ends came to 7 bases. The CDR3 is 13 residues long. CDR1 SGHRS and CDR2 YFSETQ come from the germline V gene.

V is TRBV11-2 and J is TRBJ2-1, with no clear D. V was trimmed by 3 bases and J by 5 bases, leaving 2 bases between them. CDR1 and CDR2 (germline): SGHAT, FQNNGV. This CDR3 comprises 11 residues. The CDR3 here is CASSFNNEQFF. Written as DNA, the CDR3 is TGTGCCAGCAGCTTCAACAATGAGCAGTTCTTC.

This clone has a handful of counts. This chain joins TRBV5-6 and TRBJ2-3; 9 nucleotides align to TRBD1. The CDR3 consists of 16 residues. With 2 bases clipped from V and 2 bases from J, the junction kept 6 bases outside the gene matches. Germline CDR1 SGHDT, CDR2 YYEEEE. The CDR3 DNA reads as TGTGCCAGCAGCTTAGGGACAGGGCTATCCACAGATACGCAGTATTTT. Translating it yields CASSLGTGLSTDTQYF.

This chain connects TRBV6-5 to TRBJ1-5; tentatively, D is TRBD1 (6 bases). Germline V lookup: CDR1 MNHEY, CDR2 SVGAGI. Trimming left V 8 bases short and J 5 bases short, with 16 bases between. The CDR3 is made up of 14 amino acids. In DNA, the CDR3 is TGTGCCAGCGGTCGGAGGGGGGGCGATCAGCCCCAGCATTTT. As protein: CASGRRGGDQPQHF.

This chain joins TRBV5-6 and TRBJ2-7; D ambiguous. The germline V and J ends were trimmed by 4 bases and 4 bases, with 9 bases remaining between them. CDR1 SGHDT and CDR2 YYEEEE come from the germline V gene. This CDR3 region has 12 residues. DNA of the CDR3: TGTGCCAGCAGCCTTACTTCATACGAGCAGTACTTC. Residues: CASSLTSYEQYF.

The J gene is TRBJ2-7, the V gene TRBV5-4; D is perhaps TRBD2 (5 bases). V lost 0 bases and J 8 bases, leaving 12 bases between the germline ends. Per germline, CDR1 SGHNT and CDR2 YYREEE (reference sequence). The CDR3 extends over 13 amino acids. CDR3 region: CASSLAGLAQQYF. The CDR3, as DNA: TGTGCCAGCAGCTTGGCCGGGCTAGCCCAGCAGTACTTC.

The chain uses TRBV30 and TRBJ2-2, with 14 nucleotides matching TRBD2. Germline lookup yields CDR1 GTSNPN and CDR2 SVGIG (reference sequence). V dropped 5 bases and J dropped 5; count of bases not matched to a gene: 1. This CDR3 is 14 amino acids long. DNA for the CDR3: TGTGCCTGGGGACTAGCGGGAGGTACCGGGGAGCTGTTTTTT. Translating it yields CAWGLAGGTGELFF.

The CDR3 region has the DNA TGTGCCAGCAGCTTCGGGCTAGCGGGGACTCAAGAGACCCAGTACTTC. Protein product: CASSFGLAGTQETQYF. The rearrangement joins TRBV5-8 to TRBJ2-5; TRBD2 matches 9 bases. The CDR3 contains 16 residues. V lost 2 bases, J lost 2 bases, and 7 bases stayed unmatched. CDR1 is SGHTS, CDR2 YDEGEE, per germline. Together with reference TRBV5-8 and TRBJ2-5, the CDR3 gives the full variable domain: EAGVTQSPTHLIKTRGQQATLRCSPISGHTSVYWYQQALGLGLQFLLWYDEGEERNRGNFPPRFSGRQFPNYSSELNVNALELEDSALYLCASSFGLAGTQETQYFGPGTRLLVL.